Listed here are 16 T cell receptor beta chains from one sample, sequenced in a study of CD8 T cells in Susac syndrome. When the RNA was reverse transcribed, random hexamers were used with an input of 0.5 to 1 ug. TCRdb passed the immunoSEQ multiplex PCR reads through MiXCR, listing each CDR3 protein once. The sample holds some 200,000 distinct CDR3 sequences; around 93% are singletons and the top ten take around 0.16%. The sequenced sample consisted of CD8+ T cells from PBMCs. These receptors were taken from a human donor with Susac syndrome.

The chain joins TRBV4-1 to TRBJ2-3, with a weak D call TRBD2 (5 bases). CDR1 is MGHRA, CDR2 YSYEKL, per germline. The CDR3 length is 17 residues. V was trimmed by 4 bases and J by 4 bases, leaving 21 bases between them. CDR3 amino acids: CASSLTGLQPYPDTQYF. The CDR3 DNA follows: TGCGCCAGCAGCCTTACCGGACTGCAACCTTACCCAGATACGCAGTATTTT.

The chain combines TRBV3-1 with TRBJ2-1; D tentatively fits TRBD1 or TRBD2 (5 bases each). This CDR3 contains 14 residues. Germline V gene sequence: CDR1 LGHDT, CDR2 YNNKEL (reference sequence). The V end lost 2 bases, the J end lost 5 bases, and 10 bases lay between the germline ends. The CDR3 bases are TGTGCCAGCAGCCAACCGCTGGGGGACAATGAGCAGTTCTTC. This translates into CASSQPLGDNEQFF.

V usage is TRBV9 and J usage is TRBJ2-1; D call uncertain. Trimming pared 4 bases from V and 0 bases from J, leaving 8 bases between. Germline values: CDR1 SGDLS, CDR2 YYNGEE. This CDR3 contains 14 residues. CDR3 region: CASSTQSSYNEQFF. For the CDR3, the DNA is TGTGCCAGCAGCACACAGAGCTCCTACAATGAGCAGTTCTTC.

This sequence joins TRBV3-1 and TRBJ2-5, with D possibly called TRBD1 or TRBD2 (5 bases each). CDR1 and CDR2 (germline): LGHDT, YNNKEL (reference sequence). The CDR3 runs 14 residues. V was pared by 6 bases and J by 1 base, with 12 bases between. CDR3 residues: CASRSVGTQETQYF. The CDR3 coding sequence is TGTGCCAGCAGGTCCGTGGGGACCCAAGAGACCCAGTACTTC.

The V and J genes are TRBV6-1 and TRBJ2-2, with TRBD2 matching over 8 bases. The germline gives CDR1 MNHNS, CDR2 SASEGT. This CDR3 region has 17 residues. V was clipped by 2 bases and J by 3 bases; unmatched bases: 8. This CDR3 reads CASSEILLAGYTGELFF. DNA of the CDR3: TGTGCCAGCAGTGAAATTCTCCTAGCGGGCTACACCGGGGAGCTGTTTTTT.

V and J are TRBV7-3 and TRBJ2-1, with 9 bases that match TRBD2. V lost 4 bases, J lost 8 bases, and 6 bases stayed unmatched. The CDR3 is 14 residues long. Per the germline V gene, CDR1 is SGHTA and CDR2 is FQGTGA. The CDR3 region has the DNA TGTGCCAGCAGCTCGGGACTAGCCTCATATGAGCAGTTCTTC. Its translation: CASSSGLASYEQFF.

V and J are TRBV30 and TRBJ2-1; a weak D match, TRBD2 (6 bases). V was shortened by 4 bases and J by 5 bases, with 9 bases between the two germline ends. Germline V gives CDR1 GTSNPN, CDR2 SVGIG (reference sequence). The CDR3 contains 12 residues. CDR3 amino acids: CAWTSVHNEQFF. The CDR3 bases are TGTGCCTGGACTAGCGTCCACAATGAGCAGTTCTTC.

This rearrangement joins TRBV7-2 to TRBJ2-1; possibly TRBD2 for D (7 bases). Germline V gene lookup returns CDR1 SGHTA and CDR2 FQGNSA. The length of the CDR3 is 16 residues. V lost 5 bases and J 5 bases, leaving 19 bases between the germline ends. This CDR3 is CASSPPEGGGHNEQFF. The CDR3 DNA sequence: TGTGCCAGCAGCCCCCCCGAGGGCGGGGGCCACAATGAGCAGTTCTTC. Using reference TRBV7-2 and TRBJ2-1 for the parts outside the CDR3, the full variable domain is GAGVSQSPSNKVTEKGKDVELRCDPISGHTALYWYRQSLGQGLEFLIYFQGNSAPDKSGLPSDRFSAERTGGSVSTLTIQRTQQEDSAVYLCASSPPEGGGHNEQFFGPGTRLTVL.

This rearrangement joins TRBV5-1 to TRBJ2-3, with 9 bases fitting TRBD1. V was pared by 3 bases and J by 6 bases, with 5 bases of the junction left unmatched. The length of the CDR3 is 14 residues. Germline CDR1 SGHRS, CDR2 YFSETQ. This chain's CDR3 is CASSSGTGLDTQYF. CDR3 nucleotide sequence: TGCGCCAGCAGCTCCGGGACAGGGTTGGATACGCAGTATTTT.

The rearrangement links TRBV7-8 to TRBJ1-5, with D possibly TRBD1 on 5 matching bases. The CDR3 runs to 15 residues. Germline V gene sequence: CDR1 SGHVS, CDR2 FQNEAQ. Trimming shortened V by 0 bases and J by 6 bases, and 12 bases separated the two germline ends. In DNA, the CDR3 is TGTGCCAGCAGCTTAGCAGGGTCGGGGACTCAGCCCCAGCATTTT. Amino acid sequence: CASSLAGSGTQPQHF.

The chain combines TRBV6-6 with TRBJ2-7, with 10 bases fitting TRBD1. Germline CDR1 reads MNHNY; CDR2 reads SVGAGI (reference sequence). The CDR3 is made up of 15 amino acids. V trimming: 2 bases; J trimming: 2 bases; junction bases outside the gene matches: 3. The CDR3 region has the DNA TGTGCCAGCAGTTACAAGGGACAGGGGACCTACGAGCAGTACTTC. It encodes CASSYKGQGTYEQYF.

V usage is TRBV27 and J usage is TRBJ2-1; 8 positions agree with TRBD2. The CDR3 is 12 residues long. The V and J ends lost 3 bases and 10 bases, in that order; junction bases with no gene match: 2. The germline V gene encodes CDR1 MNHEY and CDR2 SMNVEV (reference sequence). CDR3 nucleotide sequence: TGTGCCAGCAGTTTTCGGGGGGGGGAGCAGTTCTTC. The encoded protein is CASSFRGGEQFF.

The chain carries TRBV5-1 and TRBJ2-3; 10 nucleotides match TRBD1. CDR1 is SGHRS, CDR2 YFSETQ, per germline. V trimming: 5 bases; J trimming: 3 bases; junction bases outside the gene matches: 6. The CDR3 is 15 amino acids. The CDR3 protein is CASRRTGGVTDTQYF. For the CDR3, the DNA is TGCGCCAGCAGAAGGACAGGGGGAGTTACAGATACGCAGTATTTT.

CDR3 sequence: CASRQPLDLAYNEQFF. The DNA for the CDR3 is TGCGCCAGCAGACAACCCCTCGACTTAGCCTACAATGAGCAGTTCTTC. The chain links TRBV4-1 to TRBJ2-1; D unclear. CDR1 and CDR2 from the germline V gene are MGHRA and YSYEKL. This CDR3 is built from 16 residues. The ends were cut back, 6 bases at V and 2 bases at J, with 17 bases in the middle.

This chain joins TRBV20-1 and TRBJ2-1; 11 positions agree with TRBD2. This CDR3 is built from 16 residues. V shed 0 bases, J shed 4 bases, and the junction held 5 bases outside the gene matches. Germline values: CDR1 DFQATT, CDR2 SNEGSKA (reference sequence). The chain's CDR3 is CSARDLLAGGYNEQFF. The CDR3 bases are TGCAGTGCTAGAGATCTCTTAGCGGGAGGGTACAATGAGCAGTTCTTC.

The CDR3 is CASSLSGGGTQETQYF. CDR3 nucleotide sequence: TGTGCCAGCAGCTTAAGCGGCGGGGGAACCCAAGAGACCCAGTACTTC. The chain employs TRBV7-8 and TRBJ2-5; 7 nucleotides line up with TRBD2. CDR1 is SGHVS, CDR2 FQNEAQ, per germline. The CDR3 has 16 amino acids. The V and J ends lost 2 bases and 1 base, in that order; junction bases with no gene match: 7.